This T cell receptor (beta chain) was identified in a study of cytomegalovirus exposure and HLA in healthy donors. The study, taken as a whole, reports: The HLA-A and HLA-B alleles of most subjects were reportedly predicted accurately from TCR beta sequences. Later work associated roughly 17,000 TCR beta sequences with HLA alleles at 0.05 false discovery rate. Using the classifier, cytomegalovirus status was reportedly diagnosed with high specificity and sensitivity.

Per the germline V gene, CDR1 is LNHNV and CDR2 is YYDKDF (reference sequence). This CDR3 comprises 15 residues. V gave up 0 bases and J gave up 7 bases; unmatched junction bases: 7. Notes on this clone: As yet, its antigen is unknown.

Regarding donors, all were healthy bone marrow donors. The PCR made use of 60 Vbeta and 13 Jbeta primers. Libraries were prepared by immunoSEQ multiplex PCR; TCRdb keeps only in-frame clonotypes and omits some of them. This repertoire includes some 150,000 clones. The TCR originated in a woman in her late teens or twenties in good health and CMV-seronegative. The gene calls are TRBV15 and TRBJ2-3; 7 nucleotides align to TRBD2. Specimen: PBMCs. The CDR3 loop is CATSRDGAGSNTQYF. The CDR3 bases are TGTGCCACCAGCAGAGATGGAGCGGGGAGCAATACGCAGTATTTT.